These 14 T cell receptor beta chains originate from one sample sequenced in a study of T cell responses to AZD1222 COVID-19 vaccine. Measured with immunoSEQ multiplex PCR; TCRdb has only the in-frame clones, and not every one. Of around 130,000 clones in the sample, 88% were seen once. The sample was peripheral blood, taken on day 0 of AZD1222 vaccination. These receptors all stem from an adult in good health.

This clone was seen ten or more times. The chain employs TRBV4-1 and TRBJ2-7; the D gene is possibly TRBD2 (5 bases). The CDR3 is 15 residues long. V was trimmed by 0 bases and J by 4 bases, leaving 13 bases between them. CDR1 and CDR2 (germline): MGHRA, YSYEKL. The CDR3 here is CASSQDTGFFYEQYF. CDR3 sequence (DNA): TGCGCCAGCAGCCAAGATACGGGGTTCTTTTACGAGCAGTACTTC.

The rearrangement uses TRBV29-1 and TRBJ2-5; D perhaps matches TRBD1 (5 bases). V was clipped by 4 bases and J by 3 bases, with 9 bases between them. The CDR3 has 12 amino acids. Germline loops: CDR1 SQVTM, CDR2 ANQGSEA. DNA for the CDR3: TGCAGCGTTGGTGCAGGGAAAGAGACCCAGTACTTC. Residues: CSVGAGKETQYF.

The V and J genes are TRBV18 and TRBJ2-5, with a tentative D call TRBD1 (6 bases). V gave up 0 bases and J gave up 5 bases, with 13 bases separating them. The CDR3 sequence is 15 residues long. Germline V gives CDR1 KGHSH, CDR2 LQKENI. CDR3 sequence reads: CASSPPGAKGETQYF. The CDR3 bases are TGTGCCAGCTCACCACCGGGGGCCAAAGGGGAGACCCAGTACTTC.

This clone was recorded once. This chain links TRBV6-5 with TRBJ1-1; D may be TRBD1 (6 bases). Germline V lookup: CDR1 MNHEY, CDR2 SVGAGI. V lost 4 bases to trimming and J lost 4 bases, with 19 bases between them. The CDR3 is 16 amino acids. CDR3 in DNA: TGTGCCAGCAGTTCGATATCGACAGGTGGGGCCACTGAAGCTTTCTTT. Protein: CASSSISTGGATEAFF.

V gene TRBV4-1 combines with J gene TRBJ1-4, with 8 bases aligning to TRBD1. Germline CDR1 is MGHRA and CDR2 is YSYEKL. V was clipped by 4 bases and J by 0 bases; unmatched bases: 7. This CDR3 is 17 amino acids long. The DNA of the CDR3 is TGCGCCAGCAGCCCGGGTGGGACAGGAGCAACTAATGAAAAACTGTTTTTT. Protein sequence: CASSPGGTGATNEKLFF.

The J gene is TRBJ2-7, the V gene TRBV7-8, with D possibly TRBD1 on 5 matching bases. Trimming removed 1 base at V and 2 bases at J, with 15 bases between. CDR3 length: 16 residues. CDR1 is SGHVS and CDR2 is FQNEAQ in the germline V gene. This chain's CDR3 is CASSLGVVDKAYEQYF. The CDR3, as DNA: TGTGCCAGCAGCTTAGGGGTTGTGGACAAAGCCTACGAGCAGTACTTC.

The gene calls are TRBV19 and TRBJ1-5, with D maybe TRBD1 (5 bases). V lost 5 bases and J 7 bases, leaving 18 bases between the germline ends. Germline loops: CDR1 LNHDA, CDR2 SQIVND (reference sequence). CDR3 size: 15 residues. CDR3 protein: CASSGMGRVRQPQHF. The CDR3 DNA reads TGTGCCAGTAGTGGAATGGGCAGGGTACGCCAGCCCCAGCATTTT.

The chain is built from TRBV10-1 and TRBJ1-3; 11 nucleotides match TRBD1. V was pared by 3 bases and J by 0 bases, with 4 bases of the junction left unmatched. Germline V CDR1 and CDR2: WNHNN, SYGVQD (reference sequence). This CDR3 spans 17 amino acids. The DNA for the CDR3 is TGCGCCAGCAGTGACGGGACAGGGGGAATCTCTGGAAACACCATATATTTT. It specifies CASSDGTGGISGNTIYF.

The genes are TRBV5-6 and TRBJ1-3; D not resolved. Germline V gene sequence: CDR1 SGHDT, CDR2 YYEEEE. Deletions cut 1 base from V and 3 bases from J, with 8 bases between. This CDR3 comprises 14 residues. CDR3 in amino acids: CASSLRVLGNTIYF. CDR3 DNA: TGTGCCAGCAGCTTGAGGGTCCTTGGAAACACCATATATTTT.

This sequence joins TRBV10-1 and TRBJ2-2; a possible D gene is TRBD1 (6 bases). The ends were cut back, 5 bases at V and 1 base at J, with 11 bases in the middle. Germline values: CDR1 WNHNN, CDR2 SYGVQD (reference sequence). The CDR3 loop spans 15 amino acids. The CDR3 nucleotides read TGCGCCAGCAGTATCGGACAGAAGAACACCGGGGAGCTGTTTTTT. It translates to CASSIGQKNTGELFF.

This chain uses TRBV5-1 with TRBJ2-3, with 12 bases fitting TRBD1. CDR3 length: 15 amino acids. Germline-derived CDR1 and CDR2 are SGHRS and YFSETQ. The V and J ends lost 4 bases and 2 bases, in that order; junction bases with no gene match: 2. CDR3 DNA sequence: TGCGCCAGCAGCCTGGGACAGGGGGCCACAGATACGCAGTATTTT. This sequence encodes CASSLGQGATDTQYF.

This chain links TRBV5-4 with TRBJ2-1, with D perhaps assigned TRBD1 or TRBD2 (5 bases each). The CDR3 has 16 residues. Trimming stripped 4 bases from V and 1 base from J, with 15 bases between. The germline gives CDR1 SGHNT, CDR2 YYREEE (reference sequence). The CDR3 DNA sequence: TGTGCCAGCAGCCAGGGTCAAACGGGGTCCTACAATGAGCAGTTCTTC. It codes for CASSQGQTGSYNEQFF.

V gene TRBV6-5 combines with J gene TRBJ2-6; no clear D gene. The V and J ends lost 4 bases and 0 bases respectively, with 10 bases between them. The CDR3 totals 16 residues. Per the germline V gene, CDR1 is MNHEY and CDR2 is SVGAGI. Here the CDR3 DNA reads TGTGCCAGCAGTTTGACCGCTAGCTCTGGGGCCAACGTCCTGACTTTC. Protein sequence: CASSLTASSGANVLTF.

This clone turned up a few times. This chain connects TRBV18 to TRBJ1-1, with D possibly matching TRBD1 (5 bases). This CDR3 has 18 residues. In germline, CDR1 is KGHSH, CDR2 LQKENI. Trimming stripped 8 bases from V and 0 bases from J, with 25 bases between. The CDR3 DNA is TGTGCCAGCGCGCGGGACCCTCAGTCAAGGGGCATGAACACTGAAGCTTTCTTT. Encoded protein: CASARDPQSRGMNTEAFF.